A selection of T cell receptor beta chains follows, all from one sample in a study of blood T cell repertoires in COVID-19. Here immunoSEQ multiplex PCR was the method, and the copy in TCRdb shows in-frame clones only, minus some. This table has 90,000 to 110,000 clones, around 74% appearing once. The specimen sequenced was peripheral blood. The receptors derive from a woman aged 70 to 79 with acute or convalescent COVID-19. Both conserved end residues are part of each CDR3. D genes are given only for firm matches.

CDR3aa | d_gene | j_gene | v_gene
CASSLSGRGTYEQYF | - | TRBJ2-7 | TRBV5-8
CASLSRRGGPGGEQYF | TRBD2 | TRBJ2-7 | TRBV5-1
CASSEDTYGYTF | - | TRBJ1-2 | TRBV6-1
CATSQGPYYEQYF | - | TRBJ2-7 | TRBV5-4
CASSFGQGSGYTF | TRBD1 | TRBJ1-2 | TRBV28
CSARDLAGQETQYF | - | TRBJ2-5 | TRBV29-1
CASSSGLWQETQYF | - | TRBJ2-5 | TRBV5-4
CASGQSDRVNTGELFF | TRBD1 | TRBJ2-2 | TRBV12-5
CATWGGYTEAFF | - | TRBJ1-1 | TRBV6-5
CASGRGRSSYNEQFF | - | TRBJ2-1 | TRBV27
CASSFEGEYEQYF | - | TRBJ2-7 | TRBV5-1
CASSSRDSYGYTF | TRBD1 | TRBJ1-2 | TRBV7-2
CASSLERTGPTDTQYF | TRBD1 | TRBJ2-3 | TRBV5-4
CASSQAARGGETQYF | - | TRBJ2-5 | TRBV4-1
CASLKTASYEQYF | - | TRBJ2-7 | TRBV6-6
CASRAPGNYGYTF | - | TRBJ1-2 | TRBV6-5
CASGTSGYEQYF | TRBD2 | TRBJ2-7 | TRBV6-5
CASTPGQGASYEQYF | TRBD1 | TRBJ2-7 | TRBV6-6
CASKGKPLHF | - | TRBJ1-6 | TRBV2
CSARKAYEQYF | - | TRBJ2-7 | TRBV20-1
CASSSQDSGNTIYF | - | TRBJ1-3 | TRBV5-1
CASTVGGNEQFF | TRBD2 | TRBJ2-1 | TRBV6-5